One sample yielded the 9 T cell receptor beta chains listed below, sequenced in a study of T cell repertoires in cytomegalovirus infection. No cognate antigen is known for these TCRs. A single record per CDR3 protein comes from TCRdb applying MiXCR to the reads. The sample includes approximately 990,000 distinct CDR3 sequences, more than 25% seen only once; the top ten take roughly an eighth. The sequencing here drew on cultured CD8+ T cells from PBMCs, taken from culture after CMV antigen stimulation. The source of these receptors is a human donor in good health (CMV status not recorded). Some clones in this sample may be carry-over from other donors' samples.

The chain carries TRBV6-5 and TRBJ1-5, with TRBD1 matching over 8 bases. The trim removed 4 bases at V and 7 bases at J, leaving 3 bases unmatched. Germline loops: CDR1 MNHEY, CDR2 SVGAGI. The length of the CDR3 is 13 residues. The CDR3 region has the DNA TGTGCCAGCAGTTCAGGGGGCCTACAGCCCCAGCATTTT. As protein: CASSSGGLQPQHF.

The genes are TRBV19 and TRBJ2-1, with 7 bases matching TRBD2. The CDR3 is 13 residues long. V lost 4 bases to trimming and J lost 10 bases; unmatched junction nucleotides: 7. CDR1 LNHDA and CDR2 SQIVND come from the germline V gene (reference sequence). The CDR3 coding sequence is TGTGCCAGTAGTACGAGACTAGCAGGGGAGCAGTTCTTC. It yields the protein CASSTRLAGEQFF.

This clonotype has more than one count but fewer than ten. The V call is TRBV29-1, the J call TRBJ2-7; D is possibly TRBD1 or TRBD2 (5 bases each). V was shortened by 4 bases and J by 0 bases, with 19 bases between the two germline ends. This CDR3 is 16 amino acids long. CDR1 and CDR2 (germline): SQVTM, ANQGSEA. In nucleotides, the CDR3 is TGCAGCGTTGCGGGTTCCGGGACCGATAGCTCCTACGAGCAGTACGTC. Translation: CSVAGSGTDSSYEQYV.

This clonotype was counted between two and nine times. The CDR3 nucleotides read TGTGCCAGCAGTAGCCCCAACAGGGGCGAGCAGTACTTC. Protein: CASSSPNRGEQYF. The chain has TRBV6-5 and TRBJ2-7; 7 bases match TRBD1. With 5 bases clipped from V and 6 bases from J, the junction kept 7 bases outside the gene matches. Germline values: CDR1 MNHEY, CDR2 SVGAGI. The CDR3 length is 13 residues.

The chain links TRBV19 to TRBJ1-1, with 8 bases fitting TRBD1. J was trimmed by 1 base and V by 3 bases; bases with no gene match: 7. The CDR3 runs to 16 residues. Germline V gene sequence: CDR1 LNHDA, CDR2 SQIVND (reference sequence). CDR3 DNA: TGTGCCAGTAGTATGGAGCCCGGGACAGGGAACACTGAAGCTTTCTTT. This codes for CASSMEPGTGNTEAFF.

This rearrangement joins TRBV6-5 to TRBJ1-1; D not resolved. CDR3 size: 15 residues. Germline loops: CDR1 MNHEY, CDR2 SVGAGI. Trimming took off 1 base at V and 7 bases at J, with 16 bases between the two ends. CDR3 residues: CASSYYHSGLNEAFF. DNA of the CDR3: TGTGCCAGCAGTTACTACCACTCTGGGCTAAATGAAGCTTTCTTT.

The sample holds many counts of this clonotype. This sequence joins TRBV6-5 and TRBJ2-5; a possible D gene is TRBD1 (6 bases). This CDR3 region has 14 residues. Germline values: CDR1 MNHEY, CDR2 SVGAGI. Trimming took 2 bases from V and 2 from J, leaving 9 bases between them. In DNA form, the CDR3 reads TGTGCCAGCAGTTACCAGGGGACGCAAGAGACCCAGTACTTC. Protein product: CASSYQGTQETQYF.

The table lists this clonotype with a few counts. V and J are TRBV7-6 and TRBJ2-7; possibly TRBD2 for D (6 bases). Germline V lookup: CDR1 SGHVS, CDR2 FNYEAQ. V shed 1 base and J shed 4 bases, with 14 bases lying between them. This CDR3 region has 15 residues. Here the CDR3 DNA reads TGTGCCAGCAGCTTAGTGAACCGGGGGAAGTACGAGCAGTACTTC. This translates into CASSLVNRGKYEQYF.

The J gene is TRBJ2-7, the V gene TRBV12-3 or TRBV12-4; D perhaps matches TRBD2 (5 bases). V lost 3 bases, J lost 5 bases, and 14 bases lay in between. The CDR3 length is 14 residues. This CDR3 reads CASSLGLASHEQYV. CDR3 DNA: TGTGCCAGCAGTTTGGGTCTAGCTAGCCACGAGCAGTACGTC.